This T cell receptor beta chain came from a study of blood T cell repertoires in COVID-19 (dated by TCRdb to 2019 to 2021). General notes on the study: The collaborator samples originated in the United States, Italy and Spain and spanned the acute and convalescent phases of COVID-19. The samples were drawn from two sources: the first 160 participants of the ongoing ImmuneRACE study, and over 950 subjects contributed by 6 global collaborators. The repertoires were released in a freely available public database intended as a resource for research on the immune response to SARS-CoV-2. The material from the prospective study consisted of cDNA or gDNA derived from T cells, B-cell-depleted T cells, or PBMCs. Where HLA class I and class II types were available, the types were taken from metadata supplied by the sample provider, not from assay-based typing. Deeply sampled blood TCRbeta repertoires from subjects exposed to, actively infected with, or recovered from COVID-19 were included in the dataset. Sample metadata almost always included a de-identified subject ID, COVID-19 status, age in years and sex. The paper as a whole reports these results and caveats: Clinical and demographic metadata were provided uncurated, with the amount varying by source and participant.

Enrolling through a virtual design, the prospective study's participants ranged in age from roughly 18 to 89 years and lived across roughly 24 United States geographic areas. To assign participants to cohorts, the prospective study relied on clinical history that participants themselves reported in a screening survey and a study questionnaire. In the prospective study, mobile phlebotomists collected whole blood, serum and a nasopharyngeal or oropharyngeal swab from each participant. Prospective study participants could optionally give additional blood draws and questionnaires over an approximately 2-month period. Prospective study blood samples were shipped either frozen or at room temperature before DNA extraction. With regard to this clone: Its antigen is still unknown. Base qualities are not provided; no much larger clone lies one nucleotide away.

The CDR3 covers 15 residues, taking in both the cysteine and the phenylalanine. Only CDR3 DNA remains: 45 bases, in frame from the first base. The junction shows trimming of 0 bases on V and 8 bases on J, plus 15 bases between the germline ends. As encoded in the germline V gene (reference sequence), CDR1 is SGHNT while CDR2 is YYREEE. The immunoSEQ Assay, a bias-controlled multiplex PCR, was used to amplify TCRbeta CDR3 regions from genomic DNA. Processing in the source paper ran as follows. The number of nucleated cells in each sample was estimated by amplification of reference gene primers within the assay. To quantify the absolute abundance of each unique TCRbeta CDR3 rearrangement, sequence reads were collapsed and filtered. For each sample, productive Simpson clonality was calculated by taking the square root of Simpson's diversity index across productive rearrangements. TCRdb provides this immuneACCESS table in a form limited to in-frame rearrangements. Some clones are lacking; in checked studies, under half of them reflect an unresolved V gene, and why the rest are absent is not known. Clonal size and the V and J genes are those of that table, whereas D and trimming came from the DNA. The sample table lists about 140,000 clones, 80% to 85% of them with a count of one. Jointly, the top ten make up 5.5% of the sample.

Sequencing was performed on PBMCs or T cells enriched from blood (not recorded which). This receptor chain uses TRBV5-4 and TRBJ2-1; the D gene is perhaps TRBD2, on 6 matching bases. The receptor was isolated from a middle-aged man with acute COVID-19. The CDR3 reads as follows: CASSLVGSGLHEQFF. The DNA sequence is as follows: TGTGCCAGCAGCTTGGTTGGTAGCGGACTCCATGAGCAGTTCTTC. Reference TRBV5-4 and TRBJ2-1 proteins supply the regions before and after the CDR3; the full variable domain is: ETGVTQSPTHLIKTRGQQVTLRCSSQSGHNTVSWYQQALGQGPQFIFQYYREEENGRGNFPPRFSGLQFPNYSSELNVNALELDDSALYLCASSLVGSGLHEQFFGPGTRLTVL.